The 25 T cell receptor beta chains below come from one sample, sequenced in a study of T cells in Graves' hyperthyroidism and ophthalmopathy (dated by TCRdb to the late 2010s). Preparation of the library involved multiplex PCR. The run used an Illumina HiSeq 2000. TCR beta CDR3 regions were amplified from RNA transcripts. The first round of RT-PCR for the TCR CDR3 was performed with the HTBI primer set and the Qiagen OneStep RT-PCR kit. TCRdb ran its own pipeline on the public reads, namely fastp trimming at Q25 and MiXCR clone calling, and kept in-frame beta chains. For every CDR3 protein sequence, its rows merge into one entry that carries the most common genes and DNA. The sample yields some 300,000 distinct CDR3 sequences; 13% were counted once. Clones ranked in the top ten supply around 7.9% of the sample. The sequenced sample was blood. These receptors came from a woman aged 30 to 39 with Graves' hyperthyroidism that later progressed to Graves' ophthalmopathy.

The J gene is TRBJ1-1, the V gene TRBV28, with 7 bases that match TRBD1. In germline, CDR1 is MDHEN, CDR2 SYDVKM. This CDR3 is 15 amino acids long. V dropped 7 bases and J dropped 1; count of bases not matched to a gene: 9. CDR3 protein: CASINQGGGNTEAFF. The CDR3, as DNA: TGTGCCAGCATCAATCAGGGGGGAGGGAACACTGAAGCTTTCTTT.

This clonotype occurred a few times. The chain has TRBV27 and TRBJ2-6; 15 nucleotides match TRBD2. Germline V gene sequence: CDR1 MNHEY, CDR2 SMNVEV (reference sequence). Trimming cost V 6 bases and J 4 bases; bases outside gene matches: 10. CDR3 size: 19 residues. The DNA of the CDR3 is TGTGCCAGCAGCCAGACTGGGACTAGCGGGAGGTCGGGGGCCAACGTCCTGACTTTC. Translated, it gives CASSQTGTSGRSGANVLTF.

This clonotype has just a few counts. The chain has TRBV4-1 and TRBJ2-1; 7 positions match TRBD2. The germline CDR1 and CDR2 sequences are MGHRA and YSYEKL. The trim removed 8 bases at V and 0 bases at J, leaving 7 bases unmatched. This CDR3 contains 15 residues. This chain's CDR3 is CASREAGLSYNEQFF. The CDR3 bases are TGCGCCAGCCGGGAGGCGGGCCTCTCCTACAATGAGCAGTTCTTC.

At least ten counts were recorded for this clonotype. DNA of the CDR3: TGTGCCAGCGAGAGACAGTGGAGCGCCGAGCAGTACTTC. This gives the protein CASERQWSAEQYF. The chain couples TRBV28 to TRBJ2-7; D may be TRBD1 (5 bases). Between the trimmed V and J ends, which lost 8 bases and 6 bases, there was a span of 17 bases. Germline assignment: CDR1 MDHEN and CDR2 SYDVKM. This CDR3 comprises 13 residues.

This clonotype came up many times. The CDR3 nucleotides are TGTGCCAGCAACCAGGGATTCACCGGGGAGCTGTTTTTT. Amino acid sequence: CASNQGFTGELFF. The rearrangement uses TRBV7-2 and TRBJ2-2; maybe TRBD1 (5 bases). V was clipped by 7 bases and J by 4 bases, with 10 bases between them. The CDR3 sequence is 13 residues long. Germline V CDR1 and CDR2: SGHTA, FQGNSA.

The rearrangement links TRBV3-1 to TRBJ2-6; perhaps TRBD1 as D (5 bases). From germline, CDR1 is LGHDT and CDR2 YNNKEL (reference sequence). This CDR3 spans 17 amino acids. The V gene lost 0 bases and the J gene lost 0 bases, with 9 bases spanning the gap. In DNA, the CDR3 is TGTGCCAGCAGCCAAGATACCAGGGCCTCTGGGGCCAACGTCCTGACTTTC. Encoded protein: CASSQDTRASGANVLTF.

This clonotype was seen at least ten times. The chain joins TRBV7-8 to TRBJ2-1; 10 nucleotides agree with TRBD2. CDR1 is SGHVS and CDR2 is FQNEAQ in the germline V gene. J was trimmed by 4 bases and V by 5 bases; bases with no gene match: 14. The CDR3 extends over 18 amino acids. The CDR3 protein is CASSKKGLAGVRYNEQFF. The DNA for the CDR3 is TGTGCCAGCAGCAAAAAGGGGCTAGCGGGAGTTAGATACAATGAGCAGTTCTTC.

The sample holds many counts of this clonotype. The chain joins TRBV6-5 to TRBJ1-3; D is unclear. Germline V gene data show CDR1 as MNHEY and CDR2 as SVGAGI. The V gene lost 2 bases and the J gene lost 8 bases, with 4 bases spanning the gap. The CDR3 has 11 amino acids. The DNA of the CDR3 is TGTGCCAGCAGTTACCTGGACACCATATATTTT. This codes for CASSYLDTIYF.

This clonotype was found many times. The V gene is TRBV20-1, the J gene TRBJ1-2; D not certain. The CDR3 is 12 residues long. CDR1 and CDR2 (germline): DFQATT, SNEGSKA (reference sequence). Trimming removed 6 bases at V and 4 bases at J, with 12 bases between. The CDR3 DNA reads as TGCAGTGCCCCTGAGGGTAGCTATGGCTACACCTTC. This sequence encodes CSAPEGSYGYTF.

The V and J genes are TRBV3-2 and TRBJ2-7; the table's D call of TRBD1 was not tested on the DNA. TRBV3-2 is a listed pseudogene. The CDR3 is 17 amino acids. The CDR3 coding sequence is TGTGCCAGCAGCCAAGACCACCCCCGGACAGTATCCTACGAGCAGTACTTC. Protein: CASSQDHPRTVSYEQYF.

This clonotype was counted many times. The rearrangement joins TRBV12-3 or TRBV12-4 to TRBJ2-3, with 15 bases identical to TRBD2. V was clipped by 3 bases and J by 3 bases; unmatched bases: 1. There are 16 residues in the CDR3. The CDR3 loop reads CASSFGTSGRTDTQYF. In DNA form, the CDR3 reads TGTGCCAGCAGTTTTGGGACTAGCGGGAGGACAGATACGCAGTATTTT.

This clonotype came up a few times. This chain links TRBV5-6 with TRBJ2-6; 12 bases fit TRBD1. The V gene's germline CDR1 is SGHDT and CDR2 YYEEEE. V gave up 3 bases and J gave up 0 bases; unmatched junction bases: 4. CDR3 length: 18 amino acids. CDR3 bases: TGTGCCAGCAGCTGGGGGGACAGGGGGCTCTCTGGGGCCAACGTCCTGACTTTC. Amino acid sequence: CASSWGDRGLSGANVLTF. The full variable domain, its missing parts supplied by reference TRBV5-6 and TRBJ2-6, is DAGVTQSPTHLIKTRGQQVTLRCSPKSGHDTVSWYQQALGQGPQFIFQYYEEEERQRGNFPDRFSGHQFPNYSSELNVNALLLGDSALYLCASSWGDRGLSGANVLTFGAGSRLTVL.

This clonotype has at least ten counts. The chain links TRBV5-1 to TRBJ2-2; 9 bases map to TRBD2. V trimming: 0 bases; J trimming: 0 bases; junction bases outside the gene matches: 3. Germline V gene data show CDR1 as SGHRS and CDR2 as YFSETQ. The CDR3 sequence is 17 residues long. CDR3 sequence: CASSLGLAGTNTGELFF. CDR3 DNA: TGCGCCAGCAGCTTGGGGCTAGCGGGGACGAACACCGGGGAGCTGTTTTTT.

This clonotype occurred a few times. V gene TRBV11-1 combines with J gene TRBJ1-1, with a weak D call TRBD1 (5 bases). Germline V gene lookup returns CDR1 SGHAT and CDR2 FQDESV (reference sequence). Trimming removed 7 bases at V and 4 bases at J, with 19 bases between. The CDR3 loop spans 15 amino acids. CDR3 sequence reads: CASNPRSRGGTEAFF. The CDR3 DNA is TGTGCCAGCAATCCCAGGTCGCGGGGGGGCACTGAAGCTTTCTTT.

This clonotype was recorded many times. CDR3 DNA sequence: TGTGCCTGGACAGCTTTCAAGAACACTGAAGCTTTCTTT. As protein: CAWTAFKNTEAFF. The rearrangement links TRBV30 to TRBJ1-1; D unclear. The CDR3 is 13 amino acids. Trimming left V 4 bases short and J 1 base short, with 10 bases between. CDR1 and CDR2 from the germline V gene are GTSNPN and SVGIG (reference sequence).

This clonotype was observed many times. V is TRBV13 and J is TRBJ2-1; no definite D call. The CDR3 runs 13 residues. Trimming shortened V by 6 bases and J by 6 bases, and 12 bases separated the two germline ends. Germline V gene sequence: CDR1 PRHDT, CDR2 FYEKMQ (reference sequence). This CDR3 reads CASSPDWVNEQFF. The CDR3 DNA sequence: TGTGCCAGCAGTCCAGATTGGGTCAATGAGCAGTTCTTC.

The chain recombines TRBV18 with TRBJ2-2; no clear D gene. The CDR3 is 14 amino acids. Trimming removed 4 bases from V and 4 bases from J, with 10 bases in between. Germline V gene sequence: CDR1 KGHSH, CDR2 LQKENI. CDR3 coding DNA: TGTGCCAGCTCACTGCGGAGCTCCACCGGGGAGCTGTTTTTT. Residues: CASSLRSSTGELFF.

This clonotype has at least ten counts. This chain joins TRBV28 and TRBJ1-1; D gene unclear. This CDR3 spans 14 amino acids. The germline V gene encodes CDR1 MDHEN and CDR2 SYDVKM. With 4 bases removed from V and 1 base from J, the gap between germline ends came to 10 bases. CDR3 sequence (DNA): TGTGCCAGCAGTTACGGCGCGGGGAACACTGAAGCTTTCTTT. It is translated as CASSYGAGNTEAFF.

This clonotype has at least ten counts. The chain carries TRBV7-9 and TRBJ1-3; D is unresolved. The CDR3 has 17 amino acids. V was trimmed by 4 bases and J by 1 base, leaving 17 bases between them. Germline values: CDR1 SEHNR, CDR2 FQNEAQ (reference sequence). The CDR3 DNA is TGTGCCAGCAGCTGGGGTGGAGGAGAGTCTTCTGGAAACACCATATATTTT. Encoded protein: CASSWGGGESSGNTIYF.

V and J are TRBV9 and TRBJ2-3; TRBD2 aligns across 13 bases. Losses at the gene ends were 7 bases for V and 5 bases for J; bases not matched to a gene: 13. The CDR3 is made up of 17 amino acids. Germline CDR1 and CDR2: SGDLS and YYNGEE. DNA for the CDR3: TGTGCCAGCGGACTAGGAGGACTAGCGGGAGCCGGAGATACGCAGTATTTT. Amino acids: CASGLGGLAGAGDTQYF.

This clonotype was detected ten times or more. The chain has TRBV2 and TRBJ2-5; either TRBD1 or TRBD2 may supply D (6 bases each). The CDR3 length is 13 residues. Deletions cut 8 bases from V and 2 bases from J, with 12 bases between. Germline CDR1 reads SNHLY; CDR2 reads FYNNEI. CDR3 loop: CASCRRGQETQYF. The CDR3 bases are TGTGCCAGCTGTCGGAGGGGGCAAGAGACCCAGTACTTC.

This clonotype was picked up many times. V usage is TRBV6-1 and J usage is TRBJ2-7, with 12 bases that match TRBD1. The CDR3 consists of 15 residues. Per the germline V gene, CDR1 is MNHNS and CDR2 is SASEGT. V was pared by 2 bases and J by 3 bases, with 2 bases of the junction left unmatched. CDR3 loop: CASSEWDRGRYEQYF. CDR3 nucleotides: TGTGCCAGCAGTGAATGGGACAGGGGGCGCTACGAGCAGTACTTC.

Many counts were recorded for this clonotype. The chain joins TRBV6-2 or TRBV6-3 to TRBJ2-7, with a possible D match to TRBD2 (5 bases). The V end was cut by 3 bases, the J end by 2 bases, with 11 bases between. This CDR3 spans 14 amino acids. In germline, CDR1 is MNHEY, CDR2 SVGEGT. DNA of the CDR3: TGTGCCAGCAGTTATGTCGACGGGGCCTACGAGCAGTACTTC. It translates to CASSYVDGAYEQYF.

This sequence joins TRBV7-3 and TRBJ1-2, with TRBD1 as a possible D gene (6 bases). Germline assignment: CDR1 SGHTA and CDR2 FQGTGA. Trimming took 4 bases from V and 6 from J, leaving 12 bases between them. This CDR3 region has 13 residues. The CDR3 here is CASSYREGHGYTF. The CDR3 coding sequence is TGTGCCAGCAGCTACAGGGAGGGGCATGGCTACACCTTC.

This clonotype was seen repeatedly, ten times or more. The V and J genes are TRBV6-2 or TRBV6-3 and TRBJ2-1, with 7 bases that match TRBD2. This CDR3 is 17 amino acids long. V was pared by 2 bases and J by 0 bases, with 7 bases of the junction left unmatched. Germline V gives CDR1 MNHEY, CDR2 SVGEGT. The CDR3 loop reads CASSYPRLARSYNEQFF. The CDR3 DNA sequence: TGTGCCAGCAGTTACCCGCGACTAGCCCGCTCCTACAATGAGCAGTTCTTC.